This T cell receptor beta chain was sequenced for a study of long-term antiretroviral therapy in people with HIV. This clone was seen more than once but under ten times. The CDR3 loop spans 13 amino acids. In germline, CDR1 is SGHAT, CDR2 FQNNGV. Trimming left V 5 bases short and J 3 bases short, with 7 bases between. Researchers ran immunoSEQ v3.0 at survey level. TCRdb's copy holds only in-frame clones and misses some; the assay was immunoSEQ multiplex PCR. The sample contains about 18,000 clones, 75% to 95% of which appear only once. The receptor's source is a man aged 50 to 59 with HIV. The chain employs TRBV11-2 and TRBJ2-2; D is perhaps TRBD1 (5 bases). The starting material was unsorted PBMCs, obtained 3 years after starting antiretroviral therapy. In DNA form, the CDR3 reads TGTGCCAGCAGCCCGACAGACACCGGGGAGCTGTTTTTT. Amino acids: CASSPTDTGELFF.